The 16 T cell receptor beta chains below come from one sample, sequenced in a study of cytomegalovirus exposure and HLA in healthy donors. PCR used 60 Vbeta primers and 13 Jbeta primers. TCRdb's table, derived via immunoSEQ multiplex PCR, lists solely in-frame clones and lacks some. The sample has over 95,000 clones, roughly 82% seen once. Sequenced material: PBMCs. Receptor source: a man in his forties or fifties in good health and CMV-seropositive.

The chain joins TRBV18 to TRBJ2-5; TRBD1 aligns across 7 bases. TRBJ2-7 matches the DNA end more closely, so the J call is doubtful. The germline gives CDR1 KGHSH, CDR2 LQKENI. This CDR3 contains 15 residues. DNA for the CDR3: TGTGCCAGCTCACACAAACGGACAGGCGGTTACGAGCAGTACTTC. Encoded protein: CASSHKRTGGYEQYF.

There are a few counts of this clone. This rearrangement joins TRBV7-9 to TRBJ1-2; TRBD1 agrees at 10 bases. The CDR3 covers 17 residues. With V trimmed by 5 bases and J by 6 bases, 15 bases remained unmatched. Germline CDR1 is SEHNR and CDR2 is FQNEAQ (reference sequence). CDR3 residues: CASSPTTGGAFTNGYTF. The CDR3 DNA follows: TGTGCCAGCAGCCCGACGACAGGGGGCGCTTTCACGAATGGCTACACCTTC.

This chain joins TRBV11-2 and TRBJ2-1; D gene uncertain. The CDR3 has 13 amino acids. CDR1 is SGHAT and CDR2 is FQNNGV in the germline V gene. V shed 6 bases and J shed 4 bases, with 10 bases lying between them. Here the CDR3 DNA reads TGTGCCAGCAGAAATGTTAATTACAATGAGCAGTTCTTC. This sequence encodes CASRNVNYNEQFF.

The chain has TRBV10-2 and TRBJ1-6; D is uncertain. This CDR3 has 16 amino acids. Germline V gene data show CDR1 as WSHSY and CDR2 as SAAADI. Trimming took 0 bases from V and 6 from J, leaving 12 bases between them. This CDR3 is CASSESTPLLNSPLHF. The CDR3 DNA reads as TGCGCCAGCAGTGAGTCGACTCCTCTGCTTAATTCACCCCTCCACTTT.

This chain connects TRBV6-4 to TRBJ1-1; 7 nucleotides line up with TRBD1. The CDR3 has 12 residues. V trimming: 2 bases; J trimming: 9 bases; junction bases outside the gene matches: 3. The germline gives CDR1 MRHNA, CDR2 SNTAGT. The DNA of the CDR3 is TGTGCCAGCAGTGACGGGGACAGAAAAGCTTTCTTT. This sequence encodes CASSDGDRKAFF.

V usage is TRBV4-3 and J usage is TRBJ2-1; 9 bases agree with TRBD2. CDR3 size: 15 residues. Germline CDR1 and CDR2: LGHNA and YSLEER. The ends lost 4 bases at V and 6 bases at J; junction bases unmatched: 7. CDR3 protein: CASSPGGGAFNEQFF. The CDR3 DNA follows: TGCGCCAGCAGCCCGGGCGGGGGGGCTTTCAATGAGCAGTTCTTC.

This chain uses TRBV5-1 with TRBJ1-6, with 7 bases matching TRBD1. The CDR3 totals 19 residues. V lost 0 bases to trimming and J lost 0 bases; unmatched junction nucleotides: 9. Germline CDR1 reads SGHRS; CDR2 reads YFSETQ. The CDR3 DNA reads TGCGCCAGCAGCTTGGTGGTGGTACAGGGGAGCTCCTATAATTCACCCCTCCACTTT. It specifies CASSLVVVQGSSYNSPLHF.

The chain links TRBV19 to TRBJ2-7, with 8 nucleotides matching TRBD1. J was trimmed by 0 bases and V by 8 bases; bases with no gene match: 3. In germline, CDR1 is LNHDA, CDR2 SQIVND (reference sequence). The CDR3 has 13 residues. The CDR3 coding sequence is TGTGCCAGTGGACAGGGTTCCTCCTACGAGCAGTACTTC. This translates into CASGQGSSYEQYF.

This chain links TRBV5-6 with TRBJ1-1; no firm D call. Germline V lookup: CDR1 SGHDT, CDR2 YYEEEE. There are 15 residues in the CDR3. Trimming took off 1 base at V and 4 bases at J, with 14 bases between the two ends. Here the CDR3 DNA reads TGTGCCAGCAGCTTGTCTCGGGGTTTTGCCACTGAAGCTTTCTTT. Encoded protein: CASSLSRGFATEAFF.

This chain joins TRBV11-3 and TRBJ2-7; a weak D match, TRBD1 (5 bases). Trimming shortened V by 5 bases and J by 2 bases, and 10 bases separated the two germline ends. There are 13 residues in the CDR3. Germline V gene data show CDR1 as SGHNT and CDR2 as YENEEA. The CDR3 sequence: CASSPSDTYEQYF. The CDR3 bases are TGTGCCAGCAGCCCCTCGGACACCTACGAGCAGTACTTC.

The chain carries TRBV7-2 and TRBJ2-2; 10 bases are shared with TRBD1. This CDR3 is built from 17 residues. V shed 1 base, J shed 8 bases, and the junction held 10 bases outside the gene matches. CDR1 and CDR2 from the germline V gene are SGHTA and FQGNSA. The CDR3 protein is CASSLGPPRQGAGELFF. The CDR3 bases are TGTGCCAGCAGCTTAGGGCCCCCAAGACAGGGGGCTGGGGAGCTGTTTTTT. The whole variable domain, filled in from reference TRBV7-2 and TRBJ2-2, reads GAGVSQSPSNKVTEKGKDVELRCDPISGHTALYWYRQSLGQGLEFLIYFQGNSAPDKSGLPSDRFSAERTGGSVSTLTIQRTQQEDSAVYLCASSLGPPRQGAGELFFGEGSRLTVL.

This clone has more than one count but fewer than ten. The genes are TRBV6-5 and TRBJ1-4; D unresolved. CDR3 length: 13 amino acids. V was cut by 4 bases and J by 2 bases, with 5 bases left in between. Germline V gene data show CDR1 as MNHEY and CDR2 as SVGAGI. CDR3 sequence (DNA): TGTGCCAGCAGTTCGAGGACTAATGAAAAACTGTTTTTT. Its translation is CASSSRTNEKLFF.

In DNA, the CDR3 is TGTGCCAGCAGTCCATGGGGGGGCGGGGGTAATGAGCAGTTCTTC. Its translation is CASSPWGGGGNEQFF. The chain carries TRBV27 and TRBJ2-1; possible D gene TRBD2, 7 bases. Trimming removed 5 bases from V and 7 bases from J, with 18 bases in between. The CDR3 sequence is 15 residues long. The V gene's germline CDR1 is MNHEY and CDR2 SMNVEV (reference sequence).

The rearrangement uses TRBV18 and TRBJ2-3, with 9 bases matching TRBD1. Germline trimming cut 5 bases from V and 2 bases from J; bases unmatched to any gene: 5. In germline, CDR1 is KGHSH, CDR2 LQKENI. This CDR3 has 15 amino acids. The CDR3 bases are TGTGCCAGCTCATTAGGGACAGGGCCCACAGATACGCAGTATTTT. It specifies CASSLGTGPTDTQYF.

CDR3 sequence (DNA): TGTGCCAGCAGCTTCGTACAGGGTTTCTATGGCTACACCTTC. It translates to CASSFVQGFYGYTF. The J gene is TRBJ1-2, the V gene TRBV7-2; perhaps TRBD1 as D (6 bases). Germline values: CDR1 SGHTA, CDR2 FQGNSA. CDR3 length: 14 residues. Trimming shortened V by 3 bases and J by 4 bases, and 12 bases separated the two germline ends.

This clone was recorded once. CDR3 amino acids: CASSYSGREYGYTF. DNA for the CDR3: TGTGCCAGCAGTTACTCCGGACGGGAGTATGGCTACACCTTC. This chain links TRBV6-5 with TRBJ1-2; D not certain. The CDR3 consists of 14 residues. Germline V gene sequence: CDR1 MNHEY, CDR2 SVGAGI. The germline V and J ends were trimmed by 0 bases and 5 bases, with 10 bases remaining between them.